The rows below give T cell receptor beta chains drawn from one sample of a study of blood T cells in healthy people across ages. TCRdb reprocessed the 5' RACE reads with MiXCR, giving one entry per CDR3 protein. The data show some 1.4 million distinct CDR3 sequences, roughly 40% seen once. The specimen was blood. These receptors all stem from a woman younger than 35 in good health. The CDR3 runs from the conserved cysteine through the conserved F or W. The D gene is left open where the match is weak. Clone size is shown for a subset of rows, as once, few, many or a class of expanded clone.

V	J	size	D	DNA	CDR3
TRBV4-1	TRBJ1-1	.	.	TGCGCCAGCAGCCCACCAGGGAACGCTGAAGCTTTCTTT	CASSPPGNAEAFF
TRBV25-1	TRBJ2-5	.	.	TGTGTCAGCAGTGCGGCAGGAGGCTGGGAGACCCAGTACTTC	CVSSAAGGWETQYF
TRBV5-6	TRBJ2-5	.	.	TGTGCCAGCAGCTTCATAGGTTATGGAGAGACCCAGTACTTC	CASSFIGYGETQYF
TRBV7-9	TRBJ1-1	few	.	TGTGCCAGCAGCTCCCCTGAGGGCAGTGGACGGACTGAAGCTTTCTTT	CASSSPEGSGRTEAFF
TRBV4-1	TRBJ1-1	.	.	TGCGCCAGCAGCCAAGAGTCGGTAGGGATAATTGAAGCTTTCTTT	CASSQESVGIIEAFF
TRBV29-1	TRBJ1-2	.	TRBD1	TGCAGCGCAGAGGGGACAGTCTATGGCTACACCTTC	CSAEGTVYGYTF
TRBV28	TRBJ2-5	few	.	TGTGCCAGCAGTTATGCCCCCCGGGGGACCCAGTACTTC	CASSYAPRGTQYF
TRBV18	TRBJ1-1	.	.	TGTGCCAGCTTTCAGAGCAGGGGTAACACTGAAGCTTTCTTT	CASFQSRGNTEAFF
TRBV29-1	TRBJ2-5	few	.	TGCAGCGTTGACTGGGGGCCCAGGGGGGAGCAGTACTTC	CSVDWGPRGEQYF
TRBV12-3/TRBV12-4	TRBJ2-3	.	.	TGTGCCAGCACTGAGGCAGGGGTCACTCCTACAGATACGCAGTATTTT	CASTEAGVTPTDTQYF
TRBV5-1	TRBJ1-2	few	.	TGCGCCAGCAGCCCGCCGGGACTAAAGTATGATGGCTACACCTTC	CASSPPGLKYDGYTF
TRBV29-1	TRBJ2-3	.	.	TGCAGCGTTGAAGATCGCGGCAGTGGAGGGGGCTGGGCAGATACGCAGTATTTT	CSVEDRGSGGGWADTQYF
TRBV6-1	TRBJ1-2	.	.	TGTGCCAGCAGTGAAAGGTATAGAGGCTACACCTTC	CASSERYRGYTF
TRBV29-1	TRBJ2-5	many	.	TGCAGCGTTGAGTCAGGGGCTTCGAGACTACAGTACTTC	CSVESGASRLQYF
TRBV9	TRBJ2-1	.	TRBD1	TGTGCCAGCAGCAGAGACAGGGGCACCGGGACGCGTAACAATGAGCAGTTCTTC	CASSRDRGTGTRNNEQFF
TRBV5-1	TRBJ2-3	.	TRBD2	TGCGCCAGCAGCTTGGCTAGCGGGGGCATCACAGATACGCAGTATTTT	CASSLASGGITDTQYF
TRBV29-1	TRBJ2-7	.	.	TGCAGCGTTGGAGGACAGCAAATTTACAATGAGCAGTACTTC	CSVGGQQIYNEQYF
TRBV13	TRBJ1-2	once	TRBD1	TGTACCAGCAGCCCTCCCCGGGACAGGGGCTCTGGGAACTATGGCTACACCTTC	CTSSPPRDRGSGNYGYTF
TRBV12-3/TRBV12-4	TRBJ2-3	few	TRBD1	TGTGCCAGCAGCTTAACAGGGGCCCGCACAGATACGCAGTATTTT	CASSLTGARTDTQYF
TRBV7-6	TRBJ2-7	.	.	TGTGCCAGCAGCCCAAAACAGGGTCGCGAGCAGTACTTC	CASSPKQGREQYF
TRBV5-1	TRBJ2-5	.	.	TGCGCCAGCAGCGTAGACCCCACGCAAGAGACCCAGTACTTC	CASSVDPTQETQYF
TRBV14	TRBJ2-5	few	TRBD2	TGTGCCAGCAGCCAAGAAGAAGCGGGAGGGCCCGGAGAGACCCAGTACTTC	CASSQEEAGGPGETQYF
TRBV4-1	TRBJ2-7	.	.	TGCGCCAGCAGCCAAGAAATGGGCTCACCCTACGAGCAGTACTTC	CASSQEMGSPYEQYF
TRBV14	TRBJ2-2	.	.	TGTGCCAGCAGCCAAGGGAATGAGGAGCTGTTTTTT	CASSQGNEELFF
TRBV5-6	TRBJ1-4	.	.	TGTGCCAGCAGCTTGGCCAGTTCATGGTCAACTAATGAAAAACTGTTTTTT	CASSLASSWSTNEKLFF
TRBV10-3	TRBJ2-4	many	TRBD1	TGTGCCATCAGTGCGGGACAGGGCCAAAACATTCAGTACTTC	CAISAGQGQNIQYF
TRBV6-6	TRBJ2-7	.	.	TGTGCCAGCAGTTACTCGGGGGGTTTGTCCTCCTACGAGCAGTACTTC	CASSYSGGLSSYEQYF
TRBV6-5	TRBJ1-4	.	.	TGTGCCAGCAGTTACTCAGGGATGGGTCGGGGTAATGAAAAACTGTTTTTT	CASSYSGMGRGNEKLFF
TRBV29-1	TRBJ2-7	few	.	TGCAGCGTTGACCGTACCGGGACATCCAGCTCCTACGAGCAGTACTTC	CSVDRTGTSSSYEQYF
TRBV11-2	TRBJ2-1	.	.	TGTGCCAGCAGCTTAGGAAGATGGAATGAGCAGTTCTTC	CASSLGRWNEQFF
TRBV30	TRBJ1-4	.	TRBD1	TGTGCCTGGACTACACTACAGGGGGCTTATGAAAAACTGTTTTTT	CAWTTLQGAYEKLFF
TRBV20-1	TRBJ1-1	.	.	TGCAGTGCTAGTAAGGGGATGAACCCTGAAGCTTTCTTT	CSASKGMNPEAFF
TRBV29-1	TRBJ2-3	many	TRBD1	TGCAGCGTTATCAGGGGGAATACGCAGTATTTT	CSVIRGNTQYF
TRBV2	TRBJ2-7	.	.	TGTGCCAGCAGGAGACTAGGGGGGTACTTC	CASRRLGGYF
TRBV7-3	TRBJ1-6	few	TRBD1	TGTGCCAGCAGCCCCGGGACAGGGCATTCACCCCTCCACTTT	CASSPGTGHSPLHF
TRBV5-1	TRBJ2-7	many	.	TGTGCCAGCAGTTCCGGGACATCCTACGAGCAGTACTTC	CASSSGTSYEQYF
TRBV12-3/TRBV12-4	TRBJ1-2	few	.	TGTGCCAGCAGTTTTGTTTGGCAGGGAGGCGGCGGCTACACCTTC	CASSFVWQGGGGYTF
TRBV28	TRBJ2-7	.	.	TGTGCCAGCAGTTCCCCCAACTCCTACGAGCAGTACTTC	CASSSPNSYEQYF
TRBV5-1	TRBJ2-2	.	TRBD1	TGCGCCAGCAGCTTGGCGGGACAGGAGCTTACCGGGGAGCTGTTTTTT	CASSLAGQELTGELFF
TRBV9	TRBJ1-1	few	.	TGTGCCAGCAGTCCCCACGAGAACACTGAAGCTTTCTTT	CASSPHENTEAFF
TRBV12-3/TRBV12-4	TRBJ2-3	.	TRBD2	TGTGCCAGCAGTCCCGGACTAGCGGGGAGAGATACGCAGTATTTT	CASSPGLAGRDTQYF